This TCR beta chain was captured in a study of Ad26.COV2.S vaccination and SARS-CoV-2 variants. Findings of the study overall: The study found higher spike-specific TCR breadth in vaccine than placebo recipients. Breadth and depth estimates from TCRs may understate total T cell responses. In vaccinated individuals, spike-specific CD8+ and CD4+ T cell responses reportedly displayed substantial breadth. Breadth measured for non-spike TCRs was similar across vaccine and placebo recipients.

V trimming: 4 bases; J trimming: 5 bases; junction bases outside the gene matches: 4. The CDR3 covers 13 residues. With regard to this clone: Its antigen is as yet unknown.

Produced via immunoSEQ multiplex PCR; TCRdb's table is partial and in-frame only. Among approximately 90,000 clones listed, approximately 81% were seen once. The clonotype comes from a human donor who had recovered from COVID-19. The chain joins TRBV12-3 or TRBV12-4 to TRBJ1-1; TRBD1 aligns across 7 bases. The input for sequencing was peripheral blood, taken after recovery from COVID-19. CDR3 residues: CASSWTGATEAFF. The CDR3 DNA reads as TGTGCCAGCAGTTGGACAGGAGCTACTGAAGCTTTCTTT.